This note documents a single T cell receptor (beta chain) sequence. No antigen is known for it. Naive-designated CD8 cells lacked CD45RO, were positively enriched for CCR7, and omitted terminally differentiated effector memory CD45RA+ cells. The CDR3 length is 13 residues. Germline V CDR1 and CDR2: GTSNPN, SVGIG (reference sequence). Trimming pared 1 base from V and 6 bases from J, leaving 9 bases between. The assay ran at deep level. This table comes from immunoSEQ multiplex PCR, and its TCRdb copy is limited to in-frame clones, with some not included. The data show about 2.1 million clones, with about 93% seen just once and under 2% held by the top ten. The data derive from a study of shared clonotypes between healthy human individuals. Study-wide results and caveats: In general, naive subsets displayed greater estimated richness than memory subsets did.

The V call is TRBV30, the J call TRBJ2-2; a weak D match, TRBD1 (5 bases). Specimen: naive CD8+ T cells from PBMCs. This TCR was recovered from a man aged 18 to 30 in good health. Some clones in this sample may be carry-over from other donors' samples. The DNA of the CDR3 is TGTGCCTGGAGTGAATCGACAGCCGGGGAGCTGTTTTTT. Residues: CAWSESTAGELFF.